This TCR beta chain originates from a study of blood T cell repertoires in COVID-19. Study as a whole: COVID-19 samples from acute and convalescent phases originated in the United States, Italy and Spain. T cells, B-cell-depleted T cells, or PBMCs provided the cDNA or gDNA that served as material.

As originally analysed: From reference gene primer amplification, estimates of nucleated cell counts were derived. TCRdb's copy holds only in-frame clones and misses some; the assay was immunoSEQ multiplex PCR. Clonal size and the V and J genes are those of that table, whereas D and trimming came from the DNA. The sample contains about 100,000 clones, approximately 89% of which appear only once. There are 14 residues in the CDR3. Losses at the gene ends were 8 bases for V and 6 bases for J; bases not matched to a gene: 9. CDR1 and CDR2 (germline): LNHDA, SQIVND (reference sequence). This rearrangement joins TRBV19 to TRBJ2-2; TRBD2 aligns across 7 bases. The clonotype originates from a man between 45 and 60 years old with active COVID-19. The specimen was peripheral blood. The CDR3 DNA sequence: TGTGCCAGTGGGGCTAGCGGCGCCGCCGGGGAGCTGTTTTTT. It translates to CASGASGAAGELFF.